The following is a TCR beta chain sequence with its context. These data originate in a study of blood T cell repertoires in COVID-19. As for the study in general: Acute and convalescent COVID-19 samples came from the United States, Italy and Spain. In each case, the material was cDNA or gDNA derived from T cells, B-cell-depleted T cells, or PBMCs.

Deletions cut 1 base from V and 6 bases from J, with 16 bases between. In germline, CDR1 is SGHTA, CDR2 FQGNSA. The CDR3 totals 16 residues. Original processing methods: Amplification of reference gene primers provided the estimated nucleated cell counts. Here immunoSEQ multiplex PCR was the method, and the copy in TCRdb shows in-frame clones only, minus some. V, J and clone size were drawn from that table, and D and trimming were deduced from the DNA. The sample contains 50,000 to 60,000 clones, 90% of which appear only once. The chain couples TRBV7-2 to TRBJ1-5; D possibly corresponds to TRBD1 (6 bases). The sequence derives from a man between 35 and 55 years old with acute or convalescent COVID-19. Material: peripheral blood. The CDR3 DNA is TGTGCCAGCAGCTTAGTAGGGGGTTCGGAGGCTCAGCCCCAGCATTTT. Protein product: CASSLVGGSEAQPQHF.